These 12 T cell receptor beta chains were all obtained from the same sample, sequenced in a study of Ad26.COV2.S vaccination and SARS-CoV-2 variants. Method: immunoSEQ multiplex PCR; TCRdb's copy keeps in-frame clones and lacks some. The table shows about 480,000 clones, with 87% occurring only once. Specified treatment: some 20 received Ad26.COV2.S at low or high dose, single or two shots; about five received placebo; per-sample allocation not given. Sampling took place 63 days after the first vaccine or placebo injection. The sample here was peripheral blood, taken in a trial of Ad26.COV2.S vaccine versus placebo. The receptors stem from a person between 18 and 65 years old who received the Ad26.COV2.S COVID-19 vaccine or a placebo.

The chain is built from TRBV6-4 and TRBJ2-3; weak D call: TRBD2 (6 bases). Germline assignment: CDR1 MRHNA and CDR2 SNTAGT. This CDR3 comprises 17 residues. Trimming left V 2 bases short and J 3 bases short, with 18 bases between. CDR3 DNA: TGTGCCAGCAGTGACCATCGCGGGGCGGTTTCTACAGATACGCAGTATTTT. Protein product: CASSDHRGAVSTDTQYF.

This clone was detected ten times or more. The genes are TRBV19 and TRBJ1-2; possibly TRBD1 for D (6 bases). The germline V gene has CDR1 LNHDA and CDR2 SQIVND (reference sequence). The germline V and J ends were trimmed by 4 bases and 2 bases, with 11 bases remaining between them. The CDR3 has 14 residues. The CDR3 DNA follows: TGTGCCAGTAGTAGTACAGGGTTAAACTATGGCTACACCTTC. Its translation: CASSSTGLNYGYTF.

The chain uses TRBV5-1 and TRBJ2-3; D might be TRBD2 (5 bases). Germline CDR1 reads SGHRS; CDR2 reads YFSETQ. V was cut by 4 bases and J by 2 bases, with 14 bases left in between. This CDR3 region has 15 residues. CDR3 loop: CASSPRSGPTDTQYF. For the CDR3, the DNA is TGCGCCAGCAGCCCCCGCAGCGGCCCCACAGATACGCAGTATTTT. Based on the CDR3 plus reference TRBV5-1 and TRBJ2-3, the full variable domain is KAGVTQTPRYLIKTRGQQVTLSCSPISGHRSVSWYQQTPGQGLQFLFEYFSETQRNKGNFPGRFSGRQFSNSRSEMNVSTLELGDSALYLCASSPRSGPTDTQYFGPGTRLTVL.

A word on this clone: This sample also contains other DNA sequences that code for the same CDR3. CDR3 coding DNA: TGCGCCAGCAGCTTGGTACCCGGGGGCTACACCTTC. Its translation: CASSLVPGGYTF. The chain combines TRBV5-1 with TRBJ1-2; the D is unclear. Germline assignment: CDR1 SGHRS and CDR2 YFSETQ. The CDR3 is made up of 12 amino acids. The V end was cut by 0 bases, the J end by 8 bases, with 8 bases between.

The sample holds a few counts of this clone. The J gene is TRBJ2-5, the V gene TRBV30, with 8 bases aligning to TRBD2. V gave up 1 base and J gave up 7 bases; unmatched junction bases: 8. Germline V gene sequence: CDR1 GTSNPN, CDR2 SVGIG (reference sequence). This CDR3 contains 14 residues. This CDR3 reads CAWSGGTSIGTQYF. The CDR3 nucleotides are TGTGCCTGGAGTGGGGGGACTAGTATAGGGACCCAGTACTTC. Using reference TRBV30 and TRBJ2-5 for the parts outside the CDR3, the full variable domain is SQTIHQWPATLVQPVGSPLSLECTVEGTSNPNLYWYRQAAGRGLQLLFYSVGIGQISSEVPQNLSASRPQDRQFILSSKKLLLSDSGFYLCAWSGGTSIGTQYFGPGTRLLVL.

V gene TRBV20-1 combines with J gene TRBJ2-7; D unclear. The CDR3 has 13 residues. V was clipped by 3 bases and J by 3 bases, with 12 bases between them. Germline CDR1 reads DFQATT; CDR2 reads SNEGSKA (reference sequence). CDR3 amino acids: CSASFPSHYEQYF. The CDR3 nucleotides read TGCAGTGCTAGTTTCCCAAGCCACTACGAGCAGTACTTC.

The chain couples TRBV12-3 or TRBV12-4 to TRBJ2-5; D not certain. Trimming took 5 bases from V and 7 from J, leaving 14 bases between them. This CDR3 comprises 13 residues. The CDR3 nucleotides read TGTGCCAGCAGTGCCGGCCGTACCGGGACCCAGTACTTC. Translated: CASSAGRTGTQYF.

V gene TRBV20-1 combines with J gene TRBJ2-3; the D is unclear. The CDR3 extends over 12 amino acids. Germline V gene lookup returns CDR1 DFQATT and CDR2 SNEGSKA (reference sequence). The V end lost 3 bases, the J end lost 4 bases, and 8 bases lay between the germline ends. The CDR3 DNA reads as TGCAGTGCTAGTATGTTAGCAGATACGCAGTATTTT. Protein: CSASMLADTQYF.

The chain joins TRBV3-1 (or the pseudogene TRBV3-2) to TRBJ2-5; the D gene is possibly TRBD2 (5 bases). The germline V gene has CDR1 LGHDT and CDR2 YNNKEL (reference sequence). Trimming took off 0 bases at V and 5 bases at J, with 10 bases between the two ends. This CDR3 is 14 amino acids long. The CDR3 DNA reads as TGTGCCAGCAGCCAAGACCGGGGTCGGGAGACCCAGTACTTC. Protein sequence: CASSQDRGRETQYF.

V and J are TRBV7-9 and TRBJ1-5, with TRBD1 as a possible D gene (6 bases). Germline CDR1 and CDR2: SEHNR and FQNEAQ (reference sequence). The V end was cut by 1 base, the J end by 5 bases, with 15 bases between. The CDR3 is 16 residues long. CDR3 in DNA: TGTGCCAGCAGCTTAGGTGGGGGCCCGGGGGATCAGCCCCAGCATTTT. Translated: CASSLGGGPGDQPQHF.

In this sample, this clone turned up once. The CDR3 DNA is TGTGCCAGTAGTTGGGCCAACACCATATATTTT. Its translation: CASSWANTIYF. J is TRBJ1-3 and V is TRBV19; D gene uncertain. CDR3 length equals 11 residues. Germline lookup yields CDR1 LNHDA and CDR2 SQIVND (reference sequence). The V end lost 5 bases, the J end lost 7 bases, and 6 bases lay between the germline ends.

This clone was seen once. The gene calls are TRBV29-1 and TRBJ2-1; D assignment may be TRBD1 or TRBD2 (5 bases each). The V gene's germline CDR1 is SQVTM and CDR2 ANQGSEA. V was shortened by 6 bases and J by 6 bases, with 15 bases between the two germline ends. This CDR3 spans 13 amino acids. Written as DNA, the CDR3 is TGCAGCGTCTTCGATCCAGGGAGCAATGAGCAGTTCTTC. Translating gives CSVFDPGSNEQFF.